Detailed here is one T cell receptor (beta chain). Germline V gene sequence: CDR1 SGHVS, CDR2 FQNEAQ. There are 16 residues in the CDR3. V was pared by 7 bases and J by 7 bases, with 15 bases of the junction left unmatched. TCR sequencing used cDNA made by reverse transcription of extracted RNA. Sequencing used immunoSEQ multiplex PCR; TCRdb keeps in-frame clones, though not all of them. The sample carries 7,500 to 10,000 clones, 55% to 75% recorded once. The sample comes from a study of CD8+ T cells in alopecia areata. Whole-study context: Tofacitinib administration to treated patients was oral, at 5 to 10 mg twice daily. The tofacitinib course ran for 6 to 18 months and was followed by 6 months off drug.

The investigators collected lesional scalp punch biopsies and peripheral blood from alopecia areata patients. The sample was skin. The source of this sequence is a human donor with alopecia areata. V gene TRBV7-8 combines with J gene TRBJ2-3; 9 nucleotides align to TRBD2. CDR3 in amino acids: CASTSPSAGGPNTQYF. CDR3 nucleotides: TGTGCCAGCACCTCGCCTTCTGCGGGAGGGCCGAATACGCAGTATTTT.